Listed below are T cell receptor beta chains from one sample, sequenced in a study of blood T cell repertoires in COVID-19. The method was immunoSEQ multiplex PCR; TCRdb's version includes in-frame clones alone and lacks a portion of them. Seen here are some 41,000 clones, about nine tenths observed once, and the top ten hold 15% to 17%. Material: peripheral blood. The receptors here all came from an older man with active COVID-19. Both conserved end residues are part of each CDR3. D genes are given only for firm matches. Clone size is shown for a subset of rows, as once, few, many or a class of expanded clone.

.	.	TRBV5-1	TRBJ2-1	CASTNRVDSYNEQFF	TGCGCCAGTACAAACAGGGTGGACTCCTACAATGAGCAGTTCTTC
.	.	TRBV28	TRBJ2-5	CASSFSSGGQETQYF	TGTGCCAGCAGTTTCAGTTCAGGCGGGCAAGAGACCCAGTACTTC
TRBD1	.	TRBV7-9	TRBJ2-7	CASISGTGYGEQYF	TGTGCCAGCATCTCTGGGACAGGGTACGGCGAGCAGTACTTC
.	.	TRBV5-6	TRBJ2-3	CASSWDMGKDTQYF	TGTGCCAGCAGCTGGGACATGGGAAAAGATACGCAGTATTTT
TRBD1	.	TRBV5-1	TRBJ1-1	CASSPNKDRATEAFF	TGCGCCAGCAGCCCAAATAAGGACAGGGCCACTGAAGCTTTCTTT
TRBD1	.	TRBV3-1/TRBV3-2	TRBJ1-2	CASSRQGGLGLRGYTF	TGTGCCAGCAGCCGACAGGGAGGTCTGGGCTTGAGGGGCTACACCTTC
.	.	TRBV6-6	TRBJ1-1	CASSTWDPGRTEAFF	TGTGCCAGCAGTACATGGGACCCCGGGAGGACTGAAGCTTTCTTT
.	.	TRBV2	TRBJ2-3	CASSENSETDTQYF	TGTGCCAGCAGTGAAAACTCGGAGACAGATACGCAGTATTTT
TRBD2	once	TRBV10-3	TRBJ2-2	CAISSLAGGGGELFF	TGTGCCATCAGTTCTCTAGCGGGGGGAGGCGGGGAGCTGTTTTTT
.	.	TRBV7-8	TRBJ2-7	CASSRVQESYEQYF	TGTGCCAGCAGCCGAGTACAGGAATCCTACGAGCAGTACTTC
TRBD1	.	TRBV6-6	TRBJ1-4	CASRKQGTNNEKLFF	TGTGCCAGCAGAAAACAGGGGACCAATAATGAAAAACTGTTTTTT
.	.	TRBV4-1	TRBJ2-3	CASSPPTSTDTQYF	TGCGCCAGCAGCCCCCCGACTAGCACAGATACGCAGTATTTT
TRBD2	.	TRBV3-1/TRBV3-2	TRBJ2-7	CASSPLAGSTYEQYF	TGTGCCAGCAGCCCTCTAGCGGGGTCTACCTACGAGCAGTACTTC
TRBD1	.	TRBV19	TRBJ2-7	CASSIPGQGYYEQYF	TGTGCCAGTAGTATACCGGGACAGGGCTACTACGAGCAGTACTTC
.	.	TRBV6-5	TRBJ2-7	CASSYHNPEVAYEQYF	TGTGCCAGCAGTTACCACAATCCAGAGGTAGCCTACGAGCAGTACTTC
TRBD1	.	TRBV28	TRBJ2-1	CASSSPYRGRWDNEQFF	TGTGCCAGCAGTTCGCCCTACAGGGGGCGTTGGGACAATGAGCAGTTCTTC
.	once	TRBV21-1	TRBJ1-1	CASSADRHNTEAFF	TGTGCCAGCAGCGCCGACAGACATAACACTGAAGCTTTCTTT
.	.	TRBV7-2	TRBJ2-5	CASSPWGQETQYF	TGTGCCAGCAGTCCGTGGGGGCAGGAGACCCAGTACTTC
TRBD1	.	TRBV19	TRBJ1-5	CASSVRDRGINQPQHF	TGTGCCAGTAGTGTCCGGGACAGGGGGATCAATCAGCCCCAGCATTTT
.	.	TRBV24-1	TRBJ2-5	CATSDFQQETQYF	TGTGCCACCAGTGATTTTCAGCAAGAGACCCAGTACTTC